The present TCR beta chain was sequenced within a study of response to subunit inactivated influenza vaccine. One entry per CDR3 protein, called by TCRdb with MiXCR from the RT-PCR reads. The sample includes 200,000 to 300,000 distinct CDR3 sequences, 9% to 15% of them seen just once. The CDR3 covers 15 residues. CDR1 is DFQATT and CDR2 is SNEGSKA in the germline V gene (reference sequence). The V and J ends lost 0 bases and 0 bases, in that order; junction bases with no gene match: 4. Study-wide results and limits: Authors proposed each seasonal influenza vaccination draws in few new T cells.

Of note for this clonotype: Its specificity is unknown.

Sequencing was performed on non-naive T cells sorted from PBMCs, taken roughly 15 days before vaccination. This clonotype originated in a man between 45 and 60 years old who received an inactivated influenza vaccine. J is TRBJ2-7 and V is TRBV20-1; 8 bases are shared with TRBD1. CDR3 DNA sequence: TGCAGTGCTAGAGAGGTGACAGGGGACTCCTACGAGCAGTACTTC. This translates into CSAREVTGDSYEQYF.